These 31 T cell receptor beta chains share one sample of origin, sequenced in a study of T cell repertoires in cytomegalovirus infection. The antigens for these receptors are not known. MiXCR, applied by TCRdb to the reads, yields one record per CDR3 protein. The sample lists fewer than 1,000,000 distinct CDR3 sequences, approximately 31% occurring once. The sample in question was cultured CD8+ T cells from PBMCs, obtained from culture after CMV antigen stimulation. The receptors stem from a human donor in good health (CMV status not recorded). Some clones in this sample may be carry-over from other donors' samples.

The J gene is TRBJ2-3, the V gene TRBV10-3; D call uncertain. Trimming took 0 bases from V and 5 from J, leaving 3 bases between them. CDR3 length equals 12 residues. Germline V CDR1 and CDR2: ENHRY, SYGVKD. CDR3 nucleotide sequence: TGTGCCATCAGTGAGTCGATAGATACGCAGTATTTT. This encodes CAISESIDTQYF.

The genes are TRBV20-1 and TRBJ2-7; D perhaps matches TRBD1 (5 bases). Trimming stripped 0 bases from V and 2 bases from J, with 11 bases between. The CDR3 has 14 amino acids. Germline CDR1 and CDR2: DFQATT and SNEGSKA (reference sequence). This chain's CDR3 is CSARDVAGTYEQYF. The CDR3 region has the DNA TGCAGTGCTAGAGATGTCGCAGGGACCTACGAGCAGTACTTC.

The V gene is TRBV20-1, the J gene TRBJ2-7; 8 bases are a match to TRBD2. J was trimmed by 1 base and V by 1 base; bases with no gene match: 6. CDR1 and CDR2 from the germline V gene are DFQATT and SNEGSKA (reference sequence). There are 15 residues in the CDR3. The CDR3 nucleotides are TGCAGTGCTAGAGTTGCGGGGGGCCTGTCCTACGAGCAGTACGTC. It specifies CSARVAGGLSYEQYV.

This clonotype was detected a few times. The chain employs TRBV7-6 and TRBJ2-3; the D gene could be TRBD1 or TRBD2 (5 bases each). This CDR3 has 15 amino acids. V gave up 2 bases and J gave up 4 bases, with 13 bases separating them. In germline, CDR1 is SGHVS, CDR2 FNYEAQ. The CDR3 reads CASSLWGRGADTQYF. Here the CDR3 DNA reads TGTGCCAGCAGCTTATGGGGACGTGGGGCAGATACGCAGTATTTT.

In this sample, this clonotype turned up a few times. This chain's CDR3 is CASSLGAHGVSPLHF. The CDR3 DNA sequence: TGTGCCAGCAGCTTAGGTGCTCACGGAGTTTCACCCCTCCACTTT. J is TRBJ1-6 and V is TRBV7-9; D is unclear. CDR1 SEHNR and CDR2 FQNEAQ come from the germline V gene (reference sequence). CDR3 length: 15 amino acids. Trimming removed 1 base from V and 9 bases from J, with 13 bases in between.

The J gene is TRBJ1-6, the V gene TRBV10-3; 8 bases fit TRBD1. This CDR3 is built from 15 residues. Per the germline V gene, CDR1 is ENHRY and CDR2 is SYGVKD. The junction had 4 bases not matched to a gene; V was cut back by 3 bases and J by 6 bases. This CDR3 reads CAISDGTGINSPLHF. Written as DNA, the CDR3 is TGTGCCATCAGTGACGGGACAGGAATTAATTCACCCCTCCACTTT.

Comments on this clonotype: This may arise from a read error, as a much more abundant clone is one base away. The rearrangement joins TRBV10-3 to TRBJ1-1, with D tentatively TRBD1 (5 bases). CDR1 is ENHRY and CDR2 is SYGVKD in the germline V gene. The CDR3 totals 12 residues. V was trimmed by 6 bases and J by 0 bases, leaving 5 bases between them. The CDR3 reads CAIRGLNTEAFF. In DNA form, the CDR3 reads TGTGCCATCAGGGGACTGAACACTGAAGCTTTCTTT.

This clonotype was detected ten times or more. CDR3 in DNA: TGCGCCAGCAGCCAAACAACCTCCAGCTCTGGGGCCAACGTCCTGACTTTC. This encodes CASSQTTSSSGANVLTF. The chain combines TRBV4-3 with TRBJ2-6; D remains ambiguous. From germline, CDR1 is LGHNA and CDR2 YSLEER. The V end lost 2 bases, the J end lost 0 bases, and 11 bases lay between the germline ends. The CDR3 totals 17 residues.

This clonotype occurred a few times. The chain employs TRBV4-1 and TRBJ1-2, with 7 bases that match TRBD1. Trimming cost V 2 bases and J 6 bases; bases outside gene matches: 3. In germline, CDR1 is MGHRA, CDR2 YSYEKL. The CDR3 totals 13 residues. The CDR3 nucleotides read TGCGCCAGCAGCCAATTTGGGACAGATGGCTACACCTTC. Amino acid sequence: CASSQFGTDGYTF.

The chain recombines TRBV27 with TRBJ2-5; D may match TRBD1 or TRBD2 (6 bases each). The CDR3 is 15 residues long. The V end lost 1 base, the J end lost 5 bases, and 14 bases lay between the germline ends. Germline V gene sequence: CDR1 MNHEY, CDR2 SMNVEV (reference sequence). The CDR3 DNA reads TGTGCCAGCAGTTTATACCTCGGGGGCAGCGAGACCCAGTACTTC. Its protein product is CASSLYLGGSETQYF.

This clonotype was found once. A read error may account for a junction end that differs from germline. V gene TRBV3-1 combines with J gene TRBJ2-7, with D possibly TRBD1 on 5 matching bases. CDR1 LGHDT and CDR2 YNNKEL come from the germline V gene (reference sequence). The CDR3 length is 14 residues. CDR3: CANSQADSPYEQYF. The CDR3 DNA follows: TGTGCCAACAGCCAAGCTGACAGTCCCTACGAGCAGTACTTC.

This clonotype was seen a few times. This chain connects TRBV7-2 to TRBJ1-2, with 8 bases fitting TRBD1. CDR1 is SGHTA and CDR2 is FQGNSA in the germline V gene. The J segment lost 7 bases and the V segment lost 3 bases, leaving 4 bases of the junction unmatched. The CDR3 spans 13 residues. The CDR3 here is CASSFQGARGYTF. The CDR3 coding sequence is TGTGCCAGCAGCTTTCAGGGGGCGCGTGGCTACACCTTC. Full variable domain (missing parts from reference TRBV7-2 and TRBJ1-2): GAGVSQSPSNKVTEKGKDVELRCDPISGHTALYWYRQSLGQGLEFLIYFQGNSAPDKSGLPSDRFSAERTGGSVSTLTIQRTQQEDSAVYLCASSFQGARGYTFGSGTRLTVV.

In regard to this clonotype: A junction boundary mismatches the germline segment, possibly from a read error. The genes are TRBV4-1 and TRBJ2-1, with TRBD2 matching 9 bases. The CDR3 covers 16 residues. CDR1 is MGHRA, CDR2 YSYEKL, per germline. As DNA, the CDR3 is TGTGCCAGCAGCCAAGACGTAGCGGGGGTGAATAATGAGCAGTTCTTC. Protein: CASSQDVAGVNNEQFF.

This chain joins TRBV2 and TRBJ2-4; the D is unclear. Germline V gene sequence: CDR1 SNHLY, CDR2 FYNNEI. Trimming removed 1 base at V and 0 bases at J, with 10 bases between. The CDR3 has 16 residues. For the CDR3, the DNA is TGTGCCAGCAGTGAAGGTCCAGGCCTAGCCAAAAACATTCAGTACTTC. Its protein is CASSEGPGLAKNIQYF.

This chain uses TRBV7-2 with TRBJ2-3; 8 bases are a match to TRBD2. J lost 2 bases, V lost 5 bases, and 6 bases had no gene match. The germline V gene encodes CDR1 SGHTA and CDR2 FQGNSA. The CDR3 is made up of 15 amino acids. The CDR3 DNA sequence: TGTGCCAGCAGCACCGGGACTAGACTCACAGATACGCAGTATTTT. Translation: CASSTGTRLTDTQYF.

V gene TRBV6-2 or TRBV6-3 combines with J gene TRBJ1-2; 7 bases are a match to TRBD1. Per germline, CDR1 MNHEY and CDR2 SVGEGT. The CDR3 totals 14 residues. V was pared by 6 bases and J by 6 bases, with 10 bases of the junction left unmatched. The DNA of the CDR3 is TGTGCCAGCAGGTCCCTGAGGGGGCAAGATGGCTACACCTTC. The encoded protein is CASRSLRGQDGYTF.

This clonotype occurred many times. The chain is built from TRBV12-3 or TRBV12-4 and TRBJ2-7; 7 bases agree with TRBD1. The trim removed 2 bases at V and 7 bases at J, leaving 11 bases unmatched. The CDR3 consists of 15 residues. The CDR3 protein is CASSLRGLSFVEQYF. CDR3 nucleotide sequence: TGTGCCAGCAGTTTAAGGGGGCTCTCGTTTGTGGAGCAGTACTTC.

Turning to this clonotype: This could be a read error, since a much larger clone is one nucleotide away. V gene TRBV12-3 or TRBV12-4 combines with J gene TRBJ2-1; D call uncertain. Trimming left V 3 bases short and J 7 bases short, with 10 bases between. This CDR3 spans 13 amino acids. The CDR3 loop is CASSFAEWNEQFF. CDR3 in DNA: TGTGCCAGCAGTTTTGCTGAATGGAATGAGCAGTTCTTC.

The rearrangement uses TRBV25-1 and TRBJ1-2; D uncertain. This CDR3 has 14 amino acids. V lost 4 bases to trimming and J lost 8 bases, with 17 bases between them. Germline assignment: CDR1 MGHDK and CDR2 SYGVNS. CDR3 sequence reads: CASSVGGGVGGYTF. Here the CDR3 DNA reads TGTGCCAGCAGTGTTGGAGGCGGGGTGGGGGGCTACACCTTC.

There are a few counts of this clonotype. This chain links TRBV27 with TRBJ2-2; D ambiguous. This CDR3 is 14 amino acids long. Trimming took 0 bases from V and 3 from J, leaving 5 bases between them. Looked up from germline, CDR1 is MNHEY and CDR2 is SMNVEV (reference sequence). The CDR3 spells CASSLSWDTGELFF. The CDR3 DNA reads as TGTGCCAGCAGTTTATCTTGGGACACCGGGGAGCTGTTTTTT.

This clonotype was detected only a few times. The chain employs TRBV6-5 and TRBJ2-4; 11 bases align to TRBD2. Germline V gene lookup returns CDR1 MNHEY and CDR2 SVGAGI. V lost 0 bases and J lost 3; bases outside the gene matches: 4. The CDR3 is 17 residues long. DNA for the CDR3: TGTGCCAGCAGTTACTCGAAGACTAGCGGGGACAAAAACATTCAGTACTTC. Encoded protein: CASSYSKTSGDKNIQYF.

This clonotype was recorded at least ten times. This chain uses TRBV6-1 with TRBJ1-1, with D perhaps TRBD1 (6 bases). Germline CDR1 MNHNS, CDR2 SASEGT. CDR3 length: 14 amino acids. The V end was cut by 8 bases, the J end by 2 bases, with 15 bases between. CDR3 protein: CASRFGQTNTEAFF. Here the CDR3 DNA reads TGTGCCAGCCGGTTCGGACAGACCAACACTGAAGCTTTCTTT.

The chain couples TRBV27 to TRBJ2-4; D call uncertain. The germline V gene has CDR1 MNHEY and CDR2 SMNVEV (reference sequence). Trimming took 9 bases from V and 1 from J, leaving 13 bases between them. This CDR3 is 14 amino acids long. The chain's CDR3 is CASHPPGAKNIQYF. CDR3 DNA sequence: TGTGCCAGTCACCCCCCCGGGGCCAAAAACATTCAGTACTTC.

This clonotype was seen more than once but under ten times. The chain has TRBV6-1 and TRBJ2-7; TRBD2 matches at 8 bases. The CDR3 is 14 residues long. The V gene end was trimmed by 9 bases and the J gene end by 3 bases; junction bases not matched to a gene: 10. Germline V gene data show CDR1 as MNHNS and CDR2 as SASEGT. CDR3 loop: CARTGGPNFYEQYV. For the CDR3, the DNA is TGTGCCAGAACGGGGGGGCCCAATTTCTACGAGCAGTACGTC.

V and J are TRBV12-3 or TRBV12-4 and TRBJ1-1, with D perhaps matching TRBD1 (5 bases). This CDR3 spans 12 amino acids. Trimming cost V 8 bases and J 6 bases, with 13 bases left between them. The CDR3 loop reads CASGQGRSEAFF. The CDR3 region has the DNA TGTGCCAGCGGACAAGGAAGGTCTGAAGCTTTCTTT.

This clonotype was observed at least ten times. CDR3 in DNA: TGTGCCAGCAGCCTACAGAGACGGTTGGGGGTTGGAGGCGGGGAGCTGTTTTTT. It specifies CASSLQRRLGVGGGELFF. The chain employs TRBV7-8 and TRBJ2-2; tentatively, D is TRBD1 or TRBD2 (5 bases each). Germline V CDR1 and CDR2: SGHVS, FQNEAQ. Deletions cut 5 bases from V and 7 bases from J, with 26 bases between. The CDR3 consists of 18 residues. The variable domain in full, completed from reference TRBV7-8 and TRBJ2-2, reads GAGVSQSPRYKVAKRGQDVALRCDPISGHVSLFWYQQALGQGPEFLTYFQNEAQLDKSGLPSDRFFAERPEGSVSTLKIQRTQQEDSAVYLCASSLQRRLGVGGGELFFGEGSRLTVL.

V is TRBV11-2 and J is TRBJ1-4; D might be TRBD1 (6 bases). CDR3 length: 15 amino acids. The V gene lost 5 bases and the J gene lost 12 bases, with 22 bases spanning the gap. Germline-derived CDR1 and CDR2 are SGHAT and FQNNGV. The CDR3 sequence is CASSTPRFGRGQLFF. In nucleotides, the CDR3 is TGTGCCAGCAGCACCCCCCGGTTCGGCAGGGGTCAACTGTTTTTT.

This chain uses TRBV12-3 or TRBV12-4 with TRBJ2-2; weak D call: TRBD2 (5 bases). The CDR3 has 18 residues. V gave up 3 bases and J gave up 3 bases, with 20 bases separating them. CDR3 amino acids: CASSFLPSFREHTGELFF. Written as DNA, the CDR3 is TGTGCCAGCAGTTTCTTACCAAGCTTCCGGGAACACACCGGGGAGCTGTTTTTT.

In its sample, this clonotype was seen once. This chain joins TRBV14 and TRBJ2-3; D is perhaps TRBD2 (6 bases). Per the germline V gene, CDR1 is SGHDN and CDR2 is FVKESK. Trimming stripped 0 bases from V and 7 bases from J, with 20 bases between. This CDR3 spans 17 amino acids. This chain's CDR3 is CASSQDYGGPGRNTQYF. The CDR3, as DNA: TGTGCCAGCAGCCAAGATTATGGAGGGCCAGGTAGGAATACGCAGTATTTT.

The rearrangement joins TRBV4-1 to TRBJ2-2, with 8 nucleotides matching TRBD2. The V and J ends lost 2 bases and 4 bases, in that order; junction bases with no gene match: 9. The CDR3 is 17 residues long. The germline V gene encodes CDR1 MGHRA and CDR2 YSYEKL. In DNA form, the CDR3 reads TGCGCCAGCAGCCAACGTCCAGCGGGGGCGCCCACCGGGGAGCTGTTTTTT. Its translation is CASSQRPAGAPTGELFF.

This clonotype has just a few counts. The V and J genes are TRBV27 and TRBJ2-1; 8 bases agree with TRBD2. CDR3 size: 14 residues. Unmatched junction bases numbered 13, after V lost 10 bases and J lost 8 bases. Germline lookup yields CDR1 MNHEY and CDR2 SMNVEV (reference sequence). The CDR3 DNA is TGTGCCACCCTTCCGGCGGGGGGCGTAGATGAGCAGTTCTTC. It yields the protein CATLPAGGVDEQFF.